This TCR beta chain originates from a study of blood T cell repertoires in COVID-19. Overall study context: T cells, B-cell-depleted T cells, or PBMCs supplied cDNA or gDNA.

The V and J ends lost 3 bases and 6 bases respectively, with 9 bases between them. The germline V gene has CDR1 LGHDT and CDR2 YNNKEL (reference sequence). This CDR3 region has 13 residues. Assay: immunoSEQ multiplex PCR; the TCRdb copy retains only in-frame clones and omits some. The sample has approximately 70,000 clones, around 89% seen once. The chain uses TRBV3-1 (or the pseudogene TRBV3-2) and TRBJ2-1; D is undetermined. This TCR was recovered from a woman aged 65 to 85 with acute or convalescent COVID-19. Sequenced sample: peripheral blood. The CDR3 loop reads CASSHRLVNEQFF. In DNA form, the CDR3 reads TGTGCCAGCAGCCATCGACTCGTCAATGAGCAGTTCTTC.